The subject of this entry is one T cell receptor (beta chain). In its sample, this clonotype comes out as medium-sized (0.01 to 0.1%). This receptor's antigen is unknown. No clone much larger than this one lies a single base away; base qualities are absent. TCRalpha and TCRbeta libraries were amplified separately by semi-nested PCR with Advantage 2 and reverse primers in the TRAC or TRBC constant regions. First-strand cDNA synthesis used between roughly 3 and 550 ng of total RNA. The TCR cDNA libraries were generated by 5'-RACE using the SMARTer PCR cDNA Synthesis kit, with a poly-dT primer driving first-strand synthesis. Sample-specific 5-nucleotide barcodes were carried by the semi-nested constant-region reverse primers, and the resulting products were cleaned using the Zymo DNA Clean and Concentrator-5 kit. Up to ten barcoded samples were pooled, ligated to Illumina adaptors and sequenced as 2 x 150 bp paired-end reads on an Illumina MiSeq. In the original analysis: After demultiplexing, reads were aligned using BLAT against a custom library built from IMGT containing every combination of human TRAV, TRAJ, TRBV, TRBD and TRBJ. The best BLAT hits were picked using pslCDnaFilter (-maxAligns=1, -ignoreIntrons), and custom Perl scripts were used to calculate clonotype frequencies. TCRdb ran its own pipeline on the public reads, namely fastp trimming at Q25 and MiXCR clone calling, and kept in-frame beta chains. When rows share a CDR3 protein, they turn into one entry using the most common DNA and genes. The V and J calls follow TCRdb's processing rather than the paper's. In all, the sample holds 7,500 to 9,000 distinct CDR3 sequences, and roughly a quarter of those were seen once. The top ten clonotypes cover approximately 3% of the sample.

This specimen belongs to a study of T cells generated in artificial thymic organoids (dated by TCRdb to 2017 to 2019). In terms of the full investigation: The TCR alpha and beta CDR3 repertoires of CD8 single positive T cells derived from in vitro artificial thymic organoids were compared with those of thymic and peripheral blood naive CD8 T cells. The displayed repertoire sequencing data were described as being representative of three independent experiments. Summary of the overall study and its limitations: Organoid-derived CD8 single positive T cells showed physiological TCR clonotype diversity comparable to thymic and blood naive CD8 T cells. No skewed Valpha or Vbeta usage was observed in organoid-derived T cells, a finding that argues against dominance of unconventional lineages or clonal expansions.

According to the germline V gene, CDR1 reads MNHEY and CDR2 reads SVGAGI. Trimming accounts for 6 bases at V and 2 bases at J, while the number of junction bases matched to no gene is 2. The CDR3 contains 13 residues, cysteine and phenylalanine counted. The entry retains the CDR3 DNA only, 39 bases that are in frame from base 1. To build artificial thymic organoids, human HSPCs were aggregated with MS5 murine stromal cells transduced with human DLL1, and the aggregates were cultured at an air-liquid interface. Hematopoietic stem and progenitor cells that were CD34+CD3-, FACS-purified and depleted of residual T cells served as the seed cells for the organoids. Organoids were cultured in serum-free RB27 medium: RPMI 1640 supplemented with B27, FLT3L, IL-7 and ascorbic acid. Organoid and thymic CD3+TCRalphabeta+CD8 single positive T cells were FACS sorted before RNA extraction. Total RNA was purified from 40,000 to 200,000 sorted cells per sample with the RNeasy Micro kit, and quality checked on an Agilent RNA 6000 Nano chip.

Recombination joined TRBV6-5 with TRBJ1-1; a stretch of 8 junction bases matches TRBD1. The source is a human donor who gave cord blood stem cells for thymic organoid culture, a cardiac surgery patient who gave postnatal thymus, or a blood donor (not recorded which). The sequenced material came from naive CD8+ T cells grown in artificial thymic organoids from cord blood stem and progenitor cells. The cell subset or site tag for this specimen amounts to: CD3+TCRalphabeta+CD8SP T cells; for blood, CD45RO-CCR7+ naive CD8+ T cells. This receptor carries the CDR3 CASRTGANTEAFF. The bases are TGTGCCAGCAGGACAGGGGCAAACACTGAAGCTTTCTTT.